Each of the 32 T cell receptor beta chains below was sequenced from the same sample in a study of blood T cell repertoires in COVID-19. Sequencing used immunoSEQ multiplex PCR; TCRdb keeps in-frame clones, though not all of them. The repertoire holds tens of thousands of clones, with 82% as singletons. The sequenced sample was peripheral blood. The receptors shown here come from a woman aged 55-70 years with acute or convalescent COVID-19.

The V call is TRBV5-4, the J call TRBJ1-5, with TRBD1 matching 11 bases. The CDR3 consists of 17 residues. V was pared by 2 bases and J by 5 bases, with 9 bases of the junction left unmatched. CDR1 SGHNT and CDR2 YYREEE come from the germline V gene (reference sequence). The DNA for the CDR3 is TGTGCCAGCAGCTTCGGACAGGGGGCCCCCAATCATCAGCCCCAGCATTTT. It codes for CASSFGQGAPNHQPQHF.

The gene calls are TRBV11-2 and TRBJ2-7; TRBD1 matches 9 bases. The CDR3 is made up of 15 amino acids. V dropped 4 bases and J dropped 2; count of bases not matched to a gene: 6. The germline V gene encodes CDR1 SGHAT and CDR2 FQNNGV. CDR3 residues: CASSSSRQGAYEQYF. CDR3 DNA sequence: TGTGCCAGCAGCTCCTCCCGACAGGGGGCCTACGAGCAGTACTTC.

This clone was counted a few times. The rearrangement uses TRBV7-2 and TRBJ1-1; TRBD1 agrees at 7 bases. CDR3 length: 15 amino acids. The germline gives CDR1 SGHTA, CDR2 FQGNSA. The trim removed 5 bases at V and 4 bases at J, leaving 10 bases unmatched. The CDR3 nucleotides are TGTGCCAGCAGCCTACAGGGGCAGGTAGGCACTGAAGCTTTCTTT. Protein: CASSLQGQVGTEAFF.

The chain joins TRBV5-1 to TRBJ2-1; no definite D call. Germline values: CDR1 SGHRS, CDR2 YFSETQ. The CDR3 spans 14 residues. Trimming cost V 0 bases and J 6 bases, with 10 bases left between them. The CDR3 here is CASSLDGSSNEQFF. DNA for the CDR3: TGCGCCAGCAGCTTGGATGGTAGTAGCAATGAGCAGTTCTTC.

This chain joins TRBV5-1 and TRBJ1-2; 9 bases fit TRBD1. The length of the CDR3 is 14 residues. With 2 bases clipped from V and 5 bases from J, the junction kept 4 bases outside the gene matches. CDR1 SGHRS and CDR2 YFSETQ come from the germline V gene. The CDR3 coding sequence is TGCGCCAGCAGCTTTTGGACAGGGGATTATGGCTACACCTTC. Translating gives CASSFWTGDYGYTF.

V is TRBV3-1 (or the pseudogene TRBV3-2) and J is TRBJ2-4; 12 bases align to TRBD2. Germline assignment: CDR1 LGHDT and CDR2 YNNKEL (reference sequence). The V and J ends lost 1 base and 7 bases, in that order; junction bases with no gene match: 5. CDR3 length equals 16 residues. The CDR3 DNA reads TGTGCCAGCAGCCAAGTATCTAGCGGGAGGGCCAACATTCAGTACTTC. This sequence encodes CASSQVSSGRANIQYF.

The rearrangement links TRBV7-9 to TRBJ1-2; D is unresolved. Deletions cut 0 bases from V and 4 bases from J, with 15 bases between. Germline V gene sequence: CDR1 SEHNR, CDR2 FQNEAQ (reference sequence). This CDR3 comprises 16 residues. The DNA for the CDR3 is TGTGCCAGCAGCTTAGCATCGGGCCCAGGAGGCTATGGCTACACCTTC. It yields the protein CASSLASGPGGYGYTF.

The rearrangement joins TRBV29-1 to TRBJ1-5; TRBD1 matches 7 bases. This CDR3 has 14 amino acids. Looked up from germline, CDR1 is SQVTM and CDR2 is ANQGSEA. J gave up 1 base and V 4 bases, and 4 bases lay outside the gene matches. In nucleotides, the CDR3 is TGCAGCGTTGGGGAGACAGGGAGCAATCAGCCCCAGCATTTT. Translating it yields CSVGETGSNQPQHF.

This clone was seen a handful of times. The CDR3 is CASSPNNQGSRGYTF. The CDR3 DNA follows: TGTGCCAGCAGCCCCAATAATCAGGGGTCTCGTGGCTACACCTTC. J is TRBJ1-2 and V is TRBV9; D may be TRBD1 (6 bases). The CDR3 spans 15 residues. CDR1 and CDR2 from the germline V gene are SGDLS and YYNGEE. V shed 4 bases and J shed 7 bases, with 20 bases lying between them.

The gene calls are TRBV5-4 and TRBJ2-7; 7 bases map to TRBD2. Germline V gene sequence: CDR1 SGHNT, CDR2 YYREEE (reference sequence). The CDR3 covers 16 residues. The junction had 10 bases not matched to a gene; V was cut back by 0 bases and J by 4 bases. The CDR3 DNA follows: TGTGCCAGCAGCTTGGATTCCCGGACTAGTGAGTACGAGCAGTACTTC. Translating it yields CASSLDSRTSEYEQYF.

The gene calls are TRBV5-6 and TRBJ2-1; 9 bases align to TRBD1. The V segment lost 4 bases and the J segment 16 bases; nucleotides outside the gene matches: 9. CDR3 size: 12 residues. Germline V gene data show CDR1 as SGHDT and CDR2 as YYEEEE. In nucleotides, the CDR3 is TGTGCCAGCAGCCGGGACAGGGCCCGGGTATTCTTC. Encoded protein: CASSRDRARVFF.

The chain employs TRBV14 and TRBJ2-1, with 11 bases identical to TRBD2. CDR1 SGHDN and CDR2 FVKESK come from the germline V gene. V dropped 2 bases and J dropped 6; count of bases not matched to a gene: 9. CDR3 length: 17 residues. The CDR3, as DNA: TGTGCCAGCAGCCAACGATACCTAGCGGGAGGTGGCAATGAGCAGTTCTTC. Residues: CASSQRYLAGGGNEQFF.

The V gene is TRBV6-5, the J gene TRBJ2-7; maybe TRBD2 (5 bases). The ends were cut back, 4 bases at V and 6 bases at J, with 13 bases in the middle. In germline, CDR1 is MNHEY, CDR2 SVGAGI. CDR3 length: 13 residues. The CDR3 protein is CASSFGVPPEQYF. CDR3 in DNA: TGTGCCAGCAGTTTCGGGGTTCCCCCCGAGCAGTACTTC.

There are a few counts of this clone. The chain uses TRBV18 and TRBJ2-2, with 8 bases that match TRBD2. The CDR3 contains 16 residues. The V gene end was trimmed by 3 bases and the J gene end by 5 bases; junction bases not matched to a gene: 8. CDR1 and CDR2 (germline): KGHSH, LQKENI. CDR3 loop: CASSPRSGRDTGELFF. Written as DNA, the CDR3 is TGTGCCAGCTCACCGAGAAGCGGGAGAGATACCGGGGAGCTGTTTTTT. Filled out from reference TRBV18 and TRBJ2-2, the complete variable domain reads NAGVMQNPRHLVRRRGQEARLRCSPMKGHSHVYWYRQLPEEGLKFMVYLQKENIIDESGMPKERFSAEFPKEGPSILRIQQVVRGDSAAYFCASSPRSGRDTGELFFGEGSRLTVL.

This rearrangement joins TRBV30 to TRBJ1-1; D may be TRBD1 (6 bases). The V gene lost 6 bases and the J gene lost 0 bases, with 11 bases spanning the gap. CDR3 length: 13 amino acids. Germline V gene lookup returns CDR1 GTSNPN and CDR2 SVGIG (reference sequence). CDR3: CACIGGMNTEAFF. CDR3 sequence (DNA): TGTGCCTGTATAGGGGGAATGAACACTGAAGCTTTCTTT.

V and J are TRBV7-8 and TRBJ1-5; D unclear. Between the trimmed V and J ends, which lost 3 bases and 4 bases, there was a span of 16 bases. The germline CDR1 and CDR2 sequences are SGHVS and FQNEAQ. The CDR3 has 16 amino acids. The CDR3 DNA reads as TGTGCCAGCAGCTTGAGAGGTGGAGGACCTAATCAGCCCCAGCATTTT. Amino acid sequence: CASSLRGGGPNQPQHF. Drawing the rest from reference TRBV7-8 and TRBJ1-5, the complete variable domain is GAGVSQSPRYKVAKRGQDVALRCDPISGHVSLFWYQQALGQGPEFLTYFQNEAQLDKSGLPSDRFFAERPEGSVSTLKIQRTQQEDSAVYLCASSLRGGGPNQPQHFGDGTRLSIL.

The chain is built from TRBV7-8 and TRBJ2-1; 12 nucleotides align to TRBD2. The V gene end was trimmed by 5 bases and the J gene end by 4 bases; junction bases not matched to a gene: 6. Germline-derived CDR1 and CDR2 are SGHVS and FQNEAQ. The CDR3 loop spans 16 amino acids. CDR3 in amino acids: CASSHRTSGDYNEQFF. The DNA of the CDR3 is TGTGCCAGCAGCCACCGGACTAGCGGGGATTACAATGAGCAGTTCTTC.

The chain links TRBV27 to TRBJ1-6; D not certain. The V gene lost 6 bases and the J gene lost 4 bases, with 7 bases spanning the gap. Germline-derived CDR1 and CDR2 are MNHEY and SMNVEV (reference sequence). This CDR3 is 13 amino acids long. Here the CDR3 DNA reads TGTGCCAGCAGCCGGGTTTATAATTCACCCCTCCACTTT. Translation gives CASSRVYNSPLHF.

V is TRBV9 and J is TRBJ1-5; D is unclear. V was trimmed by 2 bases and J by 0 bases, leaving 9 bases between them. Germline V lookup: CDR1 SGDLS, CDR2 YYNGEE. There are 15 residues in the CDR3. The CDR3 loop reads CASSVEGNSNQPQHF. CDR3 DNA sequence: TGTGCCAGCAGCGTGGAGGGTAATAGCAATCAGCCCCAGCATTTT.

This clone showed up just a few times. The CDR3 region is CASRIGGGSNQPQHF. CDR3 in DNA: TGTGCCAGTAGAATTGGGGGGGGCTCGAATCAGCCCCAGCATTTT. The chain is built from TRBV19 and TRBJ1-5; a weak D match, TRBD1 (6 bases). Germline V gives CDR1 LNHDA, CDR2 SQIVND (reference sequence). The CDR3 covers 15 residues. Trimming cost V 6 bases and J 4 bases, with 16 bases left between them.

The chain couples TRBV24-1 to TRBJ2-6; 12 bases are a match to TRBD1. The CDR3 extends over 17 amino acids. The germline V gene has CDR1 KGHDR and CDR2 SFDVKD. V shed 6 bases and J 2 bases; nucleotides not matched to a gene: 4. The CDR3 sequence: CATSPGQGAPGANVLTF. The DNA for the CDR3 is TGTGCCACCAGTCCGGGACAGGGGGCGCCTGGGGCCAACGTCCTGACTTTC.

This clone was counted between two and nine times. The gene calls are TRBV3-1 (or the pseudogene TRBV3-2) and TRBJ1-2; no clear D. Germline CDR1 reads LGHDT; CDR2 reads YNNKEL (reference sequence). The CDR3 totals 12 residues. With 5 bases removed from V and 8 bases from J, the gap between germline ends came to 12 bases. The CDR3 sequence is CASSTRGLGYTF. The CDR3 nucleotides read TGTGCCAGCAGCACCCGAGGTCTCGGCTACACCTTC.

The CDR3 protein is CASSRTPTNTEAFF. The CDR3, as DNA: TGTGCCAGCAGTCGGACACCAACGAACACTGAAGCTTTCTTT. The chain joins TRBV6-5 to TRBJ1-1; TRBD1 is a possible D gene (5 bases). This CDR3 has 14 residues. V dropped 5 bases and J dropped 1 base, with 11 bases sitting between them. CDR1 is MNHEY, CDR2 SVGAGI, per germline.

This chain's CDR3 is CASSPTTGGNTEAFF. The CDR3, as DNA: TGTGCCAGCAGCCCAACGACAGGGGGGAACACTGAAGCTTTCTTT. The chain joins TRBV5-4 to TRBJ1-1; 9 positions match TRBD1. The V and J ends lost 4 bases and 1 base, in that order; junction bases with no gene match: 5. Germline CDR1 is SGHNT and CDR2 is YYREEE (reference sequence). CDR3 length equals 15 residues.

V is TRBV18 and J is TRBJ1-4; TRBD1 is a possible D gene (5 bases). V gave up 3 bases and J gave up 7 bases, with 15 bases separating them. Germline assignment: CDR1 KGHSH and CDR2 LQKENI. The CDR3 has 15 residues. The CDR3 DNA sequence: TGTGCCAGCTCACCGGCGGGACCCCAGGGTGAAAAACTGTTTTTT. As protein: CASSPAGPQGEKLFF.

V usage is TRBV7-7 and J usage is TRBJ2-5, with D tentatively TRBD2 (5 bases). This CDR3 comprises 14 residues. Germline lookup yields CDR1 SSHAT and CDR2 FNYEAQ (reference sequence). Trimming left V 0 bases short and J 5 bases short, with 10 bases between. CDR3 amino acids: CASSLAGVRETQYF. The CDR3 nucleotides are TGTGCCAGCAGCTTAGCGGGAGTACGGGAGACCCAGTACTTC.

The chain has TRBV27 and TRBJ1-2; D is perhaps TRBD1 (5 bases). This CDR3 contains 16 residues. The germline V gene encodes CDR1 MNHEY and CDR2 SMNVEV (reference sequence). V was pared by 2 bases and J by 4 bases, with 17 bases between. CDR3 in amino acids: CASSLDGAARVYGYTF. DNA for the CDR3: TGTGCCAGCAGTTTAGATGGGGCCGCCAGAGTCTATGGCTACACCTTC.

This clone came up a few times. This chain joins TRBV3-1 (or the pseudogene TRBV3-2) and TRBJ2-7, with TRBD1 matching 10 bases. This CDR3 comprises 14 residues. Germline V gene sequence: CDR1 LGHDT, CDR2 YNNKEL (reference sequence). J lost 5 bases, V lost 4 bases, and 5 bases had no gene match. As DNA, the CDR3 is TGTGCCAGCAGCCTCGGGACAGGGGCCAACGAGCAGTACTTC. It encodes CASSLGTGANEQYF.

This clone has a handful of counts. The chain combines TRBV14 with TRBJ2-3, with D uncertain. In germline, CDR1 is SGHDN, CDR2 FVKESK. V lost 1 base to trimming and J lost 6 bases, with 11 bases between them. The CDR3 extends over 14 amino acids. The CDR3 here is CASSQGQVSDTQYF. The CDR3 region has the DNA TGTGCCAGCAGCCAAGGCCAGGTATCCGATACGCAGTATTTT.

This clone was seen only once. The chain links TRBV5-1 to TRBJ2-5, with 7 bases identical to TRBD1. The CDR3 consists of 14 residues. Germline-derived CDR1 and CDR2 are SGHRS and YFSETQ. V lost 3 bases to trimming and J lost 5 bases; unmatched junction nucleotides: 7. CDR3 DNA: TGCGCCAGCAGCTCTACAGGGGCAGGGGAGACCCAGTACTTC. Translation gives CASSSTGAGETQYF.

V gene TRBV2 combines with J gene TRBJ1-1, with D maybe TRBD1 (5 bases). The CDR3 contains 13 residues. Germline V CDR1 and CDR2: SNHLY, FYNNEI. The V end lost 4 bases, the J end lost 0 bases, and 6 bases lay between the germline ends. The CDR3 loop reads CASSGQMNTEAFF. DNA for the CDR3: TGTGCCAGCAGTGGACAGATGAACACTGAAGCTTTCTTT.

The chain joins TRBV4-2 to TRBJ2-1; TRBD2 matches 14 bases. V dropped 3 bases and J dropped 0; count of bases not matched to a gene: 13. The CDR3 covers 21 residues. The germline V gene has CDR1 LGHNA and CDR2 YNFKEQ. The chain's CDR3 is CASSHLRPGLAGDPSYNEQFF. Here the CDR3 DNA reads TGTGCCAGCAGCCACCTCCGACCGGGACTAGCGGGGGACCCCTCCTACAATGAGCAGTTCTTC.